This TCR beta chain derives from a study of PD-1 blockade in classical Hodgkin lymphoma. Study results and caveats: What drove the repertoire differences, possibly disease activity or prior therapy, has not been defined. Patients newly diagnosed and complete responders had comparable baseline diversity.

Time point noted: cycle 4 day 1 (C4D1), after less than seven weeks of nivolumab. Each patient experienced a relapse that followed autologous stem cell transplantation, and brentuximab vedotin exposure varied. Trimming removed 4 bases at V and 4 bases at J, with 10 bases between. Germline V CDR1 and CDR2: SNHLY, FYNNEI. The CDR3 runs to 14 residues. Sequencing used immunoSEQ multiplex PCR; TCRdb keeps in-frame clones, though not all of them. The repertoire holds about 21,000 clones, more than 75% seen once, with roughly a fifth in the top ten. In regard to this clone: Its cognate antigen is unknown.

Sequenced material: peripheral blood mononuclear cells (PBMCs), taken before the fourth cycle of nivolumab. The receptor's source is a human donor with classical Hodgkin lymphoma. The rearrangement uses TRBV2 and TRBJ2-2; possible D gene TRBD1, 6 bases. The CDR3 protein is CASSGQGPTGELFF. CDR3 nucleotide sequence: TGTGCCAGCAGTGGCCAGGGGCCCACCGGGGAGCTGTTTTTT.